The clone carrying this T cell receptor (beta chain) has more than one count but fewer than ten. Antigen: not known. The CDR3 sequence is 15 residues long. Germline V gene data show CDR1 as SEHNR and CDR2 as FQNEAQ (reference sequence). The V end lost 3 bases, the J end lost 4 bases, and 15 bases lay between the germline ends. The data stem from a study of siplizumab effects on memory and regulatory T cells. Study results and caveats: Confirmatory evidence of suppressive function in proliferating siplizumab-culture Tregs was not obtained. Naive-or-memory phenotypes were unassignable for roughly 75-96% of proliferating CD4+ or CD8+ clones.

TCR templates numbering 80,000 to 100,000 were assayed per sample. TCRdb's copy holds only in-frame clones and misses some; the assay was immunoSEQ multiplex PCR. The profile shows some 96,000 clones, about 95% of them singletons. Specimen: non-Treg CD4+ T cells sorted from blood. The receptor's source is a human donor in good health. The V call is TRBV7-9, the J call TRBJ1-1; D may be TRBD1 (6 bases). The CDR3: CASSFRQVSGTEAFF. CDR3 coding DNA: TGTGCCAGCAGCTTCCGACAGGTCAGCGGCACTGAAGCTTTCTTT.